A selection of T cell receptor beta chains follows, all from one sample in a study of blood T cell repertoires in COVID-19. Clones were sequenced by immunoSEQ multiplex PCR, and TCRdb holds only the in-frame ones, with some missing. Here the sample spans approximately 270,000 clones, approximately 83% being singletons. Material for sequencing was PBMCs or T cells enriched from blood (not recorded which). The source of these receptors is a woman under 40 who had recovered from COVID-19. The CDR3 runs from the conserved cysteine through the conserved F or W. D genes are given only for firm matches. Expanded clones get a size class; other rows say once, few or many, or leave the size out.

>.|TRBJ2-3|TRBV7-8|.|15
TGTGCCAGCAGCTTATTGGACAGAAACACAGATACGCAGTATTTT
CASSLLDRNTDTQYF
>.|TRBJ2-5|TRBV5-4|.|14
TGTGCCAGCAGCCTAAACATGGGCTCGGAGACCCAGTACTTC
CASSLNMGSETQYF
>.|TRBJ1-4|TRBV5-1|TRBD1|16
TGCGCCAGCAGCCGGACAGGGGTTTCAACTAATGAAAAACTGTTTTTT
CASSRTGVSTNEKLFF
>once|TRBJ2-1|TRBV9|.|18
TGTGCCAGCAGCCTCCCCCCCGGTGGCGGGGTGTCCTACAATGAGCAGTTCTTC
CASSLPPGGGVSYNEQFF
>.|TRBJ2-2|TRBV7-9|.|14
TGTGCCAGCAGCGCCTCAGGGGTCACCGGGGAGCTGTTTTTT
CASSASGVTGELFF
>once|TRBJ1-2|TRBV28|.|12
TGTGCCAGCAGTTTTGCGGGCATGGACTACACCTTC
CASSFAGMDYTF
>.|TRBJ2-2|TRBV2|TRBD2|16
TGTGCCAGGGCCCATCTAGCGGGGTCCCTCACCGGGGAGCTGTTTTTT
CARAHLAGSLTGELFF
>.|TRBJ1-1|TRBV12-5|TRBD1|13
TGTGCTAGTGGACCTACAGGGGACACTGAAGCTTTCTTT
CASGPTGDTEAFF
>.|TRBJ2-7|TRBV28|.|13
TGTGCCAGCACCACCTACCGTATGGACAGTGCGTACTTC
CASTTYRMDSAYF
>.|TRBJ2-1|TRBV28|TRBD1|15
TGTGCCAGCAGTCCGACAGGGCTCACCAACAATGAGCAGTTCTTC
CASSPTGLTNNEQFF
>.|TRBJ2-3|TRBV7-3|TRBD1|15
TGTGCCAGCAGCCCATTGGGACAGAGCACAGATACGCAGTATTTT
CASSPLGQSTDTQYF
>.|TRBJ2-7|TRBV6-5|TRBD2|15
TGTGCCAGCAGACCCGGACTAGCGGGTTCCTACGAGCAGTACTTC
CASRPGLAGSYEQYF
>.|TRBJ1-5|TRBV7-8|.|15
TGTGCCAGCAGCTTAGAGCGGTGGAAAAATCGGCCCCAGCATTTT
CASSLERWKNRPQHF
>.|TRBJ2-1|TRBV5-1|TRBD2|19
TGCGCCAGCAGCCCGACCTGGCGGGGGCGGGGGGGCTTGTACAATGAGCAGTTCTTC
CASSPTWRGRGGLYNEQFF